This TCR beta chain was recorded in a study of T cell clonotyping in hematopoietic cell transplantation. Regarding the study as a whole: Pathologically expanded recipient clonotypes increased progressively from day 30 to day 180 as diversity fell. Few recipient clonotypes overlapped donors; over 95% were de novo at given depth. Graft donor and pretransplant recipient Inverse Simpson Index values predicted broader posttransplant TCR diversity.

On this clone itself: What it binds is unknown.

The assay was immunoSEQ multiplex PCR, and TCRdb's table has in-frame clones only and misses some. This table holds some 30,000 clones, about 90% found once. Trimming removed 2 bases at V and 7 bases at J, with 12 bases between. Germline V gene sequence: CDR1 MNHEY, CDR2 SVGAGI. There are 14 residues in the CDR3. The TCR originated in a female patient aged 50-59 years who had an allogeneic stem cell transplant from a related donor, so the T cells may come from the graft donor. Some clones in this sample may be carry-over from other donors' samples. The sequences come from PBMCs, collected 100 days after allogeneic stem cell transplant. This chain links TRBV6-5 with TRBJ1-5; D is uncertain. The CDR3, as DNA: TGTGCCAGCAGTTACAGTGGCCAAGTGCAGCCCCAGCATTTT. Its translation: CASSYSGQVQPQHF.